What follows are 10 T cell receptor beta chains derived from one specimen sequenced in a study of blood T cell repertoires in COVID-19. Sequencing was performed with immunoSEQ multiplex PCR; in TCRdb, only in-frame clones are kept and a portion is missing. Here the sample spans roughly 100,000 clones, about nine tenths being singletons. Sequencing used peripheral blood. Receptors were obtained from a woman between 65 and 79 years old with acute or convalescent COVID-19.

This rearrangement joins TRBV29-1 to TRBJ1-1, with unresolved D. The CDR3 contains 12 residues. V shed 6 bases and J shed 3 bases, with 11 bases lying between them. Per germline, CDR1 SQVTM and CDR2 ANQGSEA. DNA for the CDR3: TGCAGCGTAAGGGAGGCGGACACTGAAGCTTTCTTT. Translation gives CSVREADTEAFF. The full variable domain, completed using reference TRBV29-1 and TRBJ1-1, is SAVISQKPSRDICQRGTSLTIQCQVDSQVTMMFWYRQQPGQSLTLIATANQGSEATYESGFVIDKFPISRPNLTFSTLTVSNMSPEDSSIYLCSVREADTEAFFGQGTRLTVV.

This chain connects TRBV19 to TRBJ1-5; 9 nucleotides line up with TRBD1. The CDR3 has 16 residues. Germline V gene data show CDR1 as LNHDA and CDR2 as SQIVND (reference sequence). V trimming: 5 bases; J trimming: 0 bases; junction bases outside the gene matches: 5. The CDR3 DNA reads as TGTGCCAGTAGTCTAGGGACAGGGTATAGCAATCAGCCCCAGCATTTT. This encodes CASSLGTGYSNQPQHF. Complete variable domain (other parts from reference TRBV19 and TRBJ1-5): DGGITQSPKYLFRKEGQNVTLSCEQNLNHDAMYWYRQDPGQGLRLIYYSQIVNDFQKGDIAEGYSVSREKKESFPLTVTSAQKNPTAFYLCASSLGTGYSNQPQHFGDGTRLSIL.

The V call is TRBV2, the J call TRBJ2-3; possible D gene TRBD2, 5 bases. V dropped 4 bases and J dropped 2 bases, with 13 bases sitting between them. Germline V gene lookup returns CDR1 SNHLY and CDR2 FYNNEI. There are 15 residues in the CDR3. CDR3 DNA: TGTGCCAGCAGTGGGGAACTAGATCTCACAGATACGCAGTATTTT. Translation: CASSGELDLTDTQYF. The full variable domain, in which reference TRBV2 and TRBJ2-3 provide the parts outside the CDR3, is EPEVTQTPSHQVTQMGQEVILRCVPISNHLYFYWYRQILGQKVEFLVSFYNNEISEKSEIFDDQFSVERPDGSNFTLKIRSTKLEDSAMYFCASSGELDLTDTQYFGPGTRLTVL.

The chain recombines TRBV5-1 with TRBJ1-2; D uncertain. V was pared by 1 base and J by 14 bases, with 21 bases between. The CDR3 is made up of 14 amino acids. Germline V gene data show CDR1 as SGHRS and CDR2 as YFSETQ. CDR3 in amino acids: CASSLSSSQEGGTF. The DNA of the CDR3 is TGCGCCAGCAGCTTGAGTTCCTCCCAGGAGGGCGGAACCTTC. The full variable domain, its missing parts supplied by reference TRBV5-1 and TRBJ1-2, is KAGVTQTPRYLIKTRGQQVTLSCSPISGHRSVSWYQQTPGQGLQFLFEYFSETQRNKGNFPGRFSGRQFSNSRSEMNVSTLELGDSALYLCASSLSSSQEGGTFGSGTRLTVV.

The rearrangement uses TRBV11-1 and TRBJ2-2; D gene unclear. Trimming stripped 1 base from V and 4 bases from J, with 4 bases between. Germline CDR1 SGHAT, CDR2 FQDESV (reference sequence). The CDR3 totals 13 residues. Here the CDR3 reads CASSLVRTGELFF. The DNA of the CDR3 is TGTGCCAGCAGCTTAGTCCGCACCGGGGAGCTGTTTTTT.

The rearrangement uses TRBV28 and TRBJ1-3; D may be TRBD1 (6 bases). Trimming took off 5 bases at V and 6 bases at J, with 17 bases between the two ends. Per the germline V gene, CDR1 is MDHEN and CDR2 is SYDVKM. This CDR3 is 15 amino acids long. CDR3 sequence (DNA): TGTGCCAGCAGTCCGTATGGGGCAGGGGAAAACACCATATATTTT. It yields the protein CASSPYGAGENTIYF.

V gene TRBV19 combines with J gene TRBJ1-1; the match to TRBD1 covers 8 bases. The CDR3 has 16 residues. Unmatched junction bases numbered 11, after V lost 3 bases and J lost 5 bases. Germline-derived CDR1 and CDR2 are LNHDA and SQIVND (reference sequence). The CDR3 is CASSIGQGARGTEAFF. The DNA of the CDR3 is TGTGCCAGTAGTATTGGGCAGGGGGCGCGAGGGACTGAAGCTTTCTTT.

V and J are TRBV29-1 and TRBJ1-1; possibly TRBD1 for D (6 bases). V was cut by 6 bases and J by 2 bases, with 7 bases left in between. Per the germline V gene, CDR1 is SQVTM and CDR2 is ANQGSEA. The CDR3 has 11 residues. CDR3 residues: CSVTGNTEAFF. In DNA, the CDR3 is TGCAGCGTGACAGGAAACACTGAAGCTTTCTTT.

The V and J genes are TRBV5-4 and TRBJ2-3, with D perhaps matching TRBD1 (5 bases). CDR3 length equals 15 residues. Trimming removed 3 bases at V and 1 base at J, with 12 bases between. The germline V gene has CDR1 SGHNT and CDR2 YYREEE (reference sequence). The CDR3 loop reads CASSSRVHGTDTQYF. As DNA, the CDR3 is TGTGCCAGCAGCTCCAGGGTTCATGGCACAGATACGCAGTATTTT.

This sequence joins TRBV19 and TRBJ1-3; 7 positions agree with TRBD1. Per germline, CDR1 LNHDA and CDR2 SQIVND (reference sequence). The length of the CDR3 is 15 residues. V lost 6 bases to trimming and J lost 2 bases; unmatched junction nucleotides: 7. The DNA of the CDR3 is TGTGCCAGTAGGCTAACTACAGGGGCTGGAAACACCATATATTTT. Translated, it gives CASRLTTGAGNTIYF.